The source of this T cell receptor (beta chain) is a study of shared T cell receptors in the human thymus (dated by TCRdb to about 2021). About the full investigation: The study examined how self-reactive, shared T-cell receptor alpha chains are generated in the human thymus.

CDR1 and CDR2, looked up from the germline V gene (reference sequence), are LNHDA and SQIVND. Its CDR3 holds 17 amino acids, cysteine through phenylalanine. This entry keeps only the CDR3 DNA: 51 bases, framed from base 1. The germline V and J ends show losses of 6 bases and 6 bases respectively, and no gene match explains 18 bases of the junction. A note on this clone: It has no known antigen specificity. No base qualities exist here, and no much larger clone lies one base off it.

To prepare the library, the immunoSEQ multiplex PCR assay was applied. This immuneACCESS table, as held by TCRdb, lists in-frame sequences with V and J called but not all clones. Of the missing ones, under half trace to an unresolved V gene in checked studies; the others have no known cause. The sample table shows approximately 400,000 clones, and just under 95% are seen once. The top ten clonotypes cover approximately 0.02% of the sample. In this chain, TRBV19 is recombined with TRBJ2-7; a stretch of 9 junction bases matches TRBD1. This sequence originates from a human donor. Sequencing used thymocytes. The CDR3 region has the sequence CASSLTKPGQGRGEQYF. At the DNA level, the sequence is TGTGCCAGTAGCCTCACTAAACCGGGACAGGGTAGGGGCGAGCAGTACTTC.